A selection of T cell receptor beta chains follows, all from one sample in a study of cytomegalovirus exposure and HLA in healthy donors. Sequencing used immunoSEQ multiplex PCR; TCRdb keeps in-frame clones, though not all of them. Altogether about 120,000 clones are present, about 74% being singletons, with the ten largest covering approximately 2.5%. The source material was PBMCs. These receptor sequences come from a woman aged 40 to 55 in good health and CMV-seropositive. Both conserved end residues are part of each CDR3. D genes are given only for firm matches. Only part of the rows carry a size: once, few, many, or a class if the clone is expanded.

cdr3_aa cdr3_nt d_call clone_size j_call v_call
CASSYARQGASYGYTF TGTGCCAGCAGTTACGCCCGACAGGGGGCCAGCTATGGCTACACCTTC TRBD1 NA TRBJ1-2 TRBV6-5
CASSTQGPSSYNSPLHF TGTGCCAGTAGTACCCAGGGGCCGAGCTCCTATAATTCACCCCTCCACTTT NA NA TRBJ1-6 TRBV19
CASSDLDSLGNQPQHF TGTGCCAGCTCGGATTTGGACAGCCTGGGGAATCAGCCCCAGCATTTT NA few TRBJ1-5 TRBV18
CASSVPLAGGAEQFF TGTGCCAGCAGCGTACCGCTAGCGGGAGGGGCTGAGCAGTTCTTC TRBD2 NA TRBJ2-1 TRBV9
CAWSVNRVNTEAFF TGTGCCTGGAGTGTTAACAGGGTCAACACTGAAGCTTTCTTT NA NA TRBJ1-1 TRBV30
CASSLGARGETQYF TGTGCTAGCAGCTTGGGTGCTCGCGGAGAGACCCAGTACTTC NA few TRBJ2-5 TRBV7-7
CASSIVPGVGNEQYF TGTGCCAGTAGTATAGTGCCGGGGGTTGGAAACGAGCAGTACTTC NA NA TRBJ2-7 TRBV19
CASSLMGGKKGEQFF TGTGCCAGCAGCCTCATGGGGGGGAAAAAGGGTGAGCAGTTCTTC TRBD2 once TRBJ2-1 TRBV7-3
CASSVGGLTYNEQFF TGTGCCAGCAGCGTAGGCGGGCTGACCTACAATGAGCAGTTCTTC NA NA TRBJ2-1 TRBV9
CASRSTSGETQETQYF TGCGCCAGCAGATCGACTAGCGGGGAGACTCAAGAGACCCAGTACTTC TRBD2 NA TRBJ2-5 TRBV5-1
CASSSDSGRPNTEAFF TGTGCCAGCAGCTCCGACTCCGGGAGACCGAACACTGAAGCTTTCTTT NA NA TRBJ1-1 TRBV5-4
CASSREAESEKLFF TGCGCCAGCAGTAGGGAGGCGGAGAGTGAAAAACTGTTTTTT NA NA TRBJ1-4 TRBV5-1
CASSTERRYNEQFF TGTGCCAGCAGTACGGAGCGGAGATACAATGAGCAGTTCTTC NA NA TRBJ2-1 TRBV6-6
CASSLAPDRYTGELFF TGTGCCAGCAGCTTGGCCCCCGACAGATACACCGGGGAGCTGTTTTTT NA NA TRBJ2-2 TRBV5-6
CASRRDRNEKLFF TGTGCCAGCAGAAGGGACAGAAATGAAAAACTGTTTTTT TRBD1 NA TRBJ1-4 TRBV5-6
CAISESDTGVYGYTF TGTGCCATCAGTGAGTCGGATACAGGGGTCTATGGCTACACCTTC TRBD1 once TRBJ1-2 TRBV10-3
CASSMAGRETQYF TGTGCCAGCAGCATGGCAGGGAGGGAGACCCAGTACTTC NA NA TRBJ2-5 TRBV5-6
CASSLVRGRENGYTF TGTGCCAGCAGCTTGGTAAGGGGGCGAGAGAATGGCTACACCTTC TRBD1 NA TRBJ1-2 TRBV5-4
CSARTAEAFF TGCAGTGCTAGAACGGCTGAAGCTTTCTTT NA NA TRBJ1-1 TRBV20-1
CASSESGYTQYF TGTGCCAGCAGTGAAAGCGGATATACGCAGTATTTT NA NA TRBJ2-3 TRBV6-1
CASSVVAGGETQYF TGTGCCAGCAGCGTAGTGGCAGGTGGGGAGACCCAGTACTTC NA NA TRBJ2-5 TRBV9
CASSRQGTNEQFF TGTGCCAGCAGCCGGCAGGGGACCAATGAGCAGTTCTTC NA NA TRBJ2-1 TRBV27
CASSLKRGRRDGYTF TGTGCCAGCAGTCTCAAGAGGGGGAGAAGAGATGGCTACACCTTC NA NA TRBJ1-2 TRBV2
CASGVDRYNSPLHF TGTGCCAGTGGGGTCGACAGATATAATTCACCCCTCCACTTT NA once TRBJ1-6 TRBV19
CAISDPGRNQPQHF TGTGCCATCAGTGACCCGGGTCGCAATCAGCCCCAGCATTTT NA NA TRBJ1-5 TRBV10-3
CASRAGGTDNEQYF TGCGCCAGCAGGGCAGGGGGCACGGACAACGAGCAGTACTTC TRBD1 NA TRBJ2-7 TRBV10-2
CASSPQIRVMDGYTF TGTGCCAGCTCACCCCAAATCAGGGTTATGGATGGCTACACCTTC NA NA TRBJ1-2 TRBV18
CASSEARGRNYGYTF TGTGCCAGCAGTGAGGCCAGGGGGCGAAACTATGGCTACACCTTC TRBD1 few TRBJ1-2 TRBV25-1
CASSRAPNGSPPHF TGTGCCAGCAGCCGAGCCCCGAACGGTTCACCCCCCCACTTT NA NA TRBJ1-6 TRBV5-6
CATSSEAGGSFQETQYF TGTGCCACCAGCTCAGAAGCGGGGGGTTCTTTTCAAGAGACCCAGTACTTC TRBD2 NA TRBJ2-5 TRBV15
CASSPLKGQGASEQFF TGTGCCAGCTCACCGCTCAAGGGACAGGGGGCGAGTGAGCAGTTCTTC TRBD1 once TRBJ2-1 TRBV18
CAWSLGQGSNQPQHF TGTGCCTGGAGCCTGGGACAGGGTAGCAATCAGCCCCAGCATTTT TRBD1 NA TRBJ1-5 TRBV30
CSARLADTQYF TGCAGTGCTAGACTAGCAGATACGCAGTATTTT NA NA TRBJ2-3 TRBV20-1
CASSSLDRAYNEQFF TGTGCCAGCAGCTCCCTTGACAGGGCGTACAATGAGCAGTTCTTC TRBD1 NA TRBJ2-1 TRBV5-6
CASSLGNRGTDTQYF TGTGCCAGCAGCTTAGGCAACAGGGGCACAGATACGCAGTATTTT NA NA TRBJ2-3 TRBV7-9
CASSPPPGGANIQYF TGTGCCAGTAGCCCACCCCCAGGGGGCGCAAACATTCAGTACTTC TRBD1 few TRBJ2-4 TRBV19
CASSPDRENTEAFF TGTGCCAGCAGCCCCGACAGAGAGAACACTGAAGCTTTCTTT NA NA TRBJ1-1 TRBV27
CASSLSYSGEQFF TGTGCTAGCAGCTTATCGTACAGCGGTGAGCAGTTCTTC NA NA TRBJ2-1 TRBV7-7
CASKDRGAFF TGTGCCAGCAAGGACAGGGGGGCTTTCTTT TRBD1 few TRBJ1-1 TRBV6-8
CASSLGTGVPLGYGYTF TGCGCCAGCAGTCTAGGGACAGGAGTTCCTTTAGGCTATGGCTACACCTTC TRBD1 NA TRBJ1-2 TRBV23-1
CASSLTYRETGANVLTF TGTGCCAGCAGCTTAACGTACAGGGAGACTGGGGCCAACGTCCTGACTTTC NA few TRBJ2-6 TRBV7-3
CSGVTGIGYTF TGCAGCGGAGTGACAGGGATCGGCTACACCTTC TRBD1 NA TRBJ1-2 TRBV29-1
CASSLRLAGRDEQFF TGCGCCAGCAGCTTACGACTAGCGGGAAGGGATGAGCAGTTCTTC TRBD2 NA TRBJ2-1 TRBV5-1
CASSVVVVLGGLAYEQYF TGTGCCAGCAGCGTAGTTGTCGTTCTTGGGGGACTAGCCTACGAGCAGTACTTC TRBD2 few TRBJ2-7 TRBV9
CAWSVQRGGVKNIQYF TGTGCCTGGAGTGTACAGAGGGGGGGAGTCAAAAACATTCAGTACTTC NA NA TRBJ2-4 TRBV30
CASSFKTGGSYEQYF TGCGCCAGCAGCTTTAAGACAGGGGGTTCCTACGAGCAGTACTTC TRBD1 NA TRBJ2-7 TRBV4-1
CASSEPGGTAEAFF TGCGCCAGCAGCGAGCCGGGGGGGACAGCTGAAGCTTTCTTT TRBD1 NA TRBJ1-1 TRBV5-1
CASSLGAPETQYF TGCGCCAGCAGCTTGGGGGCCCCAGAGACCCAGTACTTC NA once TRBJ2-5 TRBV5-1
CASSQDLGRASGRAREQYF TGCGCCAGCAGCCAAGATCTTGGGCGGGCGAGCGGGAGGGCGCGTGAGCAGTACTTC TRBD2 NA TRBJ2-7 TRBV4-1
CASSGQGLAKNIQYF TGTGCCAGCTCCGGACAGGGGCTAGCCAAAAACATTCAGTACTTC TRBD1 NA TRBJ2-4 TRBV2
CASSSGPGQTYEQYF TGCGCCAGCAGCTCAGGACCGGGACAGACCTACGAGCAGTACTTC TRBD1 NA TRBJ2-7 TRBV5-1
CASRGGATYNEQFF TGTGCCAGCCGCGGGGGGGCAACTTACAATGAGCAGTTCTTC TRBD2 NA TRBJ2-1 TRBV6-5
CASSLGGGTKTDTQYF TGTGCCAGCAGCTTAGGCGGAGGGACGAAGACAGATACGCAGTATTTT NA NA TRBJ2-3 TRBV7-2
CASRSAYEQYF TGTGCCAGCAGGAGCGCATACGAGCAGTACTTC NA NA TRBJ2-7 TRBV5-4
CASSPQGPEQYF TGCGCCAGCAGTCCGCAGGGGCCCGAGCAGTACTTC NA NA TRBJ2-7 TRBV5-1
CASSNRRGQRGNTIYF TGTGCCAGCAGCAACCGCAGGGGGCAACGGGGAAACACCATATATTTT NA once TRBJ1-3 TRBV21-1
CASSSGLAVETQYF TGTGCCAGCAGCTCGGGACTAGCTGTAGAGACCCAGTACTTC TRBD2 NA TRBJ2-5 TRBV7-2
CASSVLADSTDTQYF TGTGCCAGCAGCGTCCTAGCGGATAGCACAGATACGCAGTATTTT TRBD2 NA TRBJ2-3 TRBV9